One and the same sample provided the 29 T cell receptor beta chains below, sequenced in a study of vaccination and CD4 T cells after COVID-19. Treatment described: roughly 10-day PBMC culture with coronavirus spike peptide pools or control peptides (ViraFEST assay). The Oncomine TCR Beta short-read assay was what sequenced the DNA obtained from cultured CD4+ T cells. From the PCR reads, TCRdb called clonotypes with MiXCR, one entry per CDR3 protein. The table lists just under 20,000 distinct CDR3 sequences, just over 60% of them singletons. These receptors lack a known antigen. Material for sequencing was CD4+ T cells from blood, cultured in vitro. The receptors were gathered from a human donor who had recovered from COVID-19.

The chain links TRBV20-1 to TRBJ2-3; D not certain. The CDR3 loop spans 14 amino acids. Germline V gene data show CDR1 as DFQATT and CDR2 as SNEGSKA (reference sequence). The V end lost 6 bases, the J end lost 0 bases, and 13 bases lay between the germline ends. For the CDR3, the DNA is TGCAGTGCCCGGACCACCTATAGCACAGATACGCAGTATTTT. This gives the protein CSARTTYSTDTQYF.

The chain combines TRBV6-5 with TRBJ1-2, with 7 positions matching TRBD1. The germline gives CDR1 MNHEY, CDR2 SVGAGI. V lost 0 bases to trimming and J lost 5 bases; unmatched junction nucleotides: 6. This CDR3 spans 15 amino acids. This CDR3 reads CASSYSKGQIYGYTF. The DNA of the CDR3 is TGTGCCAGCAGTTACTCGAAGGGACAGATTTATGGCTACACCTTC.

The table lists this clonotype with a few counts. The rearrangement joins TRBV15 to TRBJ2-1, with unresolved D. Looked up from germline, CDR1 is LNHNV and CDR2 is YYDKDF (reference sequence). The CDR3 has 11 amino acids. V lost 3 bases to trimming and J lost 7 bases, with 4 bases between them. CDR3 protein: CATSSGNEQFF. CDR3 bases: TGTGCCACCAGCAGTGGGAATGAGCAGTTCTTC.

The chain has TRBV20-1 and TRBJ2-7, with 13 bases lining up with TRBD2. With V trimmed by 2 bases and J by 1 base, 11 bases remained unmatched. The CDR3 loop spans 18 amino acids. CDR1 and CDR2 from the germline V gene are DFQATT and SNEGSKA (reference sequence). The CDR3 sequence: CSARLPGLAGKGSYEQYF. DNA of the CDR3: TGCAGTGCTAGACTCCCGGGACTAGCGGGAAAGGGTTCCTACGAGCAGTACTTC.

The chain couples TRBV10-3 to TRBJ2-1; D unresolved. Trimming took 4 bases from V and 4 from J, leaving 14 bases between them. The CDR3 totals 15 residues. The germline gives CDR1 ENHRY, CDR2 SYGVKD. The CDR3 here is CAISGSSGVYNEQFF. DNA for the CDR3: TGTGCCATCAGTGGTTCCTCCGGAGTATACAATGAGCAGTTCTTC.

This clonotype showed up just a few times. The chain carries TRBV6-1 and TRBJ2-7; no clear D gene. The V gene lost 4 bases and the J gene lost 3 bases, with 7 bases spanning the gap. Germline-derived CDR1 and CDR2 are MNHNS and SASEGT. CDR3 length equals 12 residues. CDR3 residues: CASSVGFYEQYF. CDR3 nucleotide sequence: TGTGCCAGCAGTGTCGGGTTCTACGAGCAGTACTTC.

This sequence joins TRBV19 and TRBJ1-5, with D uncertain. The V end was cut by 1 base, the J end by 5 bases, with 6 bases between. In germline, CDR1 is LNHDA, CDR2 SQIVND (reference sequence). This CDR3 has 13 residues. CDR3 residues: CASSIGAYQPQHF. DNA for the CDR3: TGTGCCAGTAGTATAGGGGCTTATCAGCCCCAGCATTTT.

This clonotype was counted between two and nine times. The chain couples TRBV21-1 to TRBJ2-2. TRBV21-1 is annotated as a pseudogene. The CDR3 loop spans 15 amino acids. For the CDR3, the DNA is TGTGCCAGCAGCAACAAACCGCAAAACGGCGGGGAGCTGTTTTTT. Translation: CASSNKPQNGGELFF.

The chain uses TRBV29-1 and TRBJ2-3; unclear D gene. The CDR3 totals 13 residues. V was cut by 8 bases and J by 1 base, with 13 bases left in between. Germline V gene sequence: CDR1 SQVTM, CDR2 ANQGSEA. The CDR3 nucleotides read TGCAGCCTATGGGGTTTTGGCACAGATACGCAGTATTTT. Translating gives CSLWGFGTDTQYF.

The V gene is TRBV29-1, the J gene TRBJ1-5; D unresolved. Germline-derived CDR1 and CDR2 are SQVTM and ANQGSEA. V lost 4 bases and J 7 bases, leaving 14 bases between the germline ends. The CDR3 is 13 amino acids. The CDR3 loop reads CSVVGGPGQPQHF. The CDR3 coding sequence is TGCAGCGTTGTGGGCGGTCCCGGCCAGCCCCAGCATTTT.

CDR3 nucleotide sequence: TGCAGTGCTAAGGCTCTAGCGGGATCCGACTCCTACAATGAGCAGTTCTTC. Translating gives CSAKALAGSDSYNEQFF. The V call is TRBV20-1, the J call TRBJ2-1, with TRBD2 matching over 9 bases. The V gene's germline CDR1 is DFQATT and CDR2 SNEGSKA (reference sequence). V was pared by 4 bases and J by 0 bases, with 10 bases of the junction left unmatched. The CDR3 is 17 residues long.

In its sample, this clonotype was seen a few times. The rearrangement links TRBV20-1 to TRBJ1-4, with unresolved D. Germline assignment: CDR1 DFQATT and CDR2 SNEGSKA (reference sequence). This CDR3 is 14 amino acids long. With 1 base removed from V and 3 bases from J, the gap between germline ends came to 9 bases. The DNA for the CDR3 is TGCAGTGCTAGAGGGCAGTGGCCTAATGAAAAACTGTTTTTT. Translating it yields CSARGQWPNEKLFF.

The genes are TRBV19 and TRBJ2-5; D remains unclear. Germline V gene lookup returns CDR1 LNHDA and CDR2 SQIVND (reference sequence). This CDR3 has 13 residues. Trimming shortened V by 6 bases and J by 1 base, and 9 bases separated the two germline ends. CDR3 DNA: TGTGCCAGTAGCCCGACGTTCCAAGAGACCCAGTACTTC. It is translated as CASSPTFQETQYF.

This clonotype has just a few counts. Written as DNA, the CDR3 is TGTGCCAAGGACACTGAAGCTTTCTTT. This encodes CAKDTEAFF. The chain carries TRBV12-3 or TRBV12-4 and TRBJ1-1; D is unclear. The V and J ends lost 10 bases and 3 bases respectively, with 3 bases between them. The CDR3 totals 9 residues.

The chain recombines TRBV4-2 with TRBJ1-1; D is perhaps TRBD1 (5 bases). This CDR3 contains 14 residues. V shed 2 bases and J shed 6 bases, with 13 bases lying between them. Looked up from germline, CDR1 is LGHNA and CDR2 is YNFKEQ. CDR3 in amino acids: CASSQTGGVSEAFF. The CDR3 DNA reads TGTGCCAGCAGCCAAACTGGGGGGGTCTCTGAAGCTTTCTTT.

This clonotype was seen only once. V usage is TRBV19 and J usage is TRBJ1-1, with a tentative D call TRBD1 (5 bases). V was trimmed by 2 bases and J by 1 base, leaving 8 bases between them. The CDR3 runs 14 residues. From germline, CDR1 is LNHDA and CDR2 SQIVND (reference sequence). The CDR3 sequence: CASSIQGTNTEAFF. In DNA, the CDR3 is TGTGCCAGTAGTATACAGGGCACGAACACTGAAGCTTTCTTT.

The chain joins TRBV7-6 to TRBJ2-1; TRBD2 aligns across 16 bases. Germline loops: CDR1 SGHVS, CDR2 FNYEAQ. Trimming cost V 5 bases and J 12 bases; bases outside gene matches: 13. This CDR3 comprises 17 residues. CDR3 sequence reads: CASSPKKGLAGGPGQFF. CDR3 sequence (DNA): TGTGCCAGCAGCCCCAAAAAGGGACTAGCGGGAGGGCCAGGGCAGTTCTTC.

There are a few counts of this clonotype. The chain has TRBV20-1 and TRBJ1-2; 11 bases are shared with TRBD1. The germline V gene encodes CDR1 DFQATT and CDR2 SNEGSKA (reference sequence). The CDR3 covers 14 residues. The CDR3 region has the DNA TGCAGCAGTCCCGGGACAGGGGGAACCTATGGCTACACCTTC. This translates into CSSPGTGGTYGYTF.

This rearrangement joins TRBV12-5 to TRBJ2-3, with D tentatively TRBD2 (6 bases). V was trimmed by 7 bases and J by 3 bases, leaving 14 bases between them. This CDR3 region has 14 residues. Germline CDR1 reads LGHNT; CDR2 reads FRNRAP. The CDR3 nucleotides read TGTGCTAGTGTTCAACTGGCGGGGACAGATACGCAGTATTTT. It yields the protein CASVQLAGTDTQYF.

The chain is built from TRBV2 and TRBJ2-3; TRBD2 matches at 9 bases. The V and J ends lost 8 bases and 10 bases, in that order; junction bases with no gene match: 10. Germline V lookup: CDR1 SNHLY, CDR2 FYNNEI. The CDR3 runs to 13 residues. The CDR3 DNA sequence: TGTGCCAGCCAGCGGGAGGCTGACTTGGCGCAGTATTTT. As protein: CASQREADLAQYF.

This chain uses TRBV6-5 with TRBJ2-1; the D gene is possibly TRBD1 (6 bases). Trimming took off 2 bases at V and 2 bases at J, with 10 bases between the two ends. This CDR3 has 15 residues. CDR1 is MNHEY, CDR2 SVGAGI, per germline. The DNA of the CDR3 is TGTGCCAGCAGTTACGGGGCAGGGGCCTACAATGAGCAGTTCTTC. Its translation: CASSYGAGAYNEQFF.

The chain recombines TRBV20-1 with TRBJ2-7, with TRBD2 identical over 11 bases. The V and J ends lost 5 bases and 4 bases, in that order; junction bases with no gene match: 10. CDR3 length: 15 amino acids. Germline CDR1 is DFQATT and CDR2 is SNEGSKA (reference sequence). CDR3 residues: CSARFPSGRFYEQYF. CDR3 nucleotides: TGCAGTGCTCGCTTCCCTAGCGGGAGGTTTTACGAGCAGTACTTC.

The V call is TRBV19, the J call TRBJ1-5, with D hard to call. Trimming cost V 9 bases and J 0 bases, with 12 bases left between them. In germline, CDR1 is LNHDA, CDR2 SQIVND (reference sequence). This CDR3 contains 14 residues. The CDR3 protein is CASRRGTSNQPQHF. CDR3 coding DNA: TGTGCCAGCCGACGGGGAACTAGCAATCAGCCCCAGCATTTT.

This clonotype was observed a few times. The rearrangement uses TRBV20-1 and TRBJ1-2, with D possibly matching TRBD1 (5 bases). The CDR3 contains 14 residues. V was shortened by 3 bases and J by 2 bases, with 13 bases between the two germline ends. Per the germline V gene, CDR1 is DFQATT and CDR2 is SNEGSKA (reference sequence). CDR3 DNA sequence: TGCAGTGCTAGTACGGGGCTAGGCAACTATGGCTACACCTTC. Translation gives CSASTGLGNYGYTF.

This clonotype is a singleton in its sample. This chain joins TRBV25-1 and TRBJ2-3; D remains unclear. Looked up from germline, CDR1 is MGHDK and CDR2 is SYGVNS. Trimming removed 2 bases at V and 5 bases at J, with 8 bases between. This CDR3 is built from 13 residues. Here the CDR3 reads CASSEPLVDTQYF. Here the CDR3 DNA reads TGTGCCAGCAGTGAACCGCTAGTAGATACGCAGTATTTT.

A single count supports this clonotype. This chain connects TRBV28 to TRBJ1-5, with TRBD1 matching 10 bases. Unmatched junction bases numbered 7, after V lost 6 bases and J lost 8 bases. This CDR3 region has 14 residues. The V gene's germline CDR1 is MDHEN and CDR2 SYDVKM. The CDR3 sequence: CASRRTGGYEPQHF. CDR3 sequence (DNA): TGTGCCAGCAGGCGGACAGGGGGGTATGAGCCCCAGCATTTT.

The chain couples TRBV5-1 to TRBJ2-5, with 9 bases aligning to TRBD1. The germline gives CDR1 SGHRS, CDR2 YFSETQ. This CDR3 contains 14 residues. V trimming: 5 bases; J trimming: 5 bases; junction bases outside the gene matches: 7. CDR3 sequence (DNA): TGCGCCAGCAGACCGGACAGGGGCCGTGAGACCCAGTACTTC. It translates to CASRPDRGRETQYF.

This clonotype showed up just a few times. The chain uses TRBV6-5 and TRBJ1-5; no firm D call. Germline CDR1 reads MNHEY; CDR2 reads SVGAGI. The CDR3 contains 17 residues. Deletions cut 3 bases from V and 5 bases from J, with 20 bases between. In nucleotides, the CDR3 is TGTGCCAGCAGTTATAAGGCTCTGCAGGAGGGATATCAGCCCCAGCATTTT. Encoded protein: CASSYKALQEGYQPQHF.

This chain uses TRBV20-1 with TRBJ2-5, with D possibly matching TRBD1 (6 bases). The V and J ends lost 5 bases and 1 base respectively, with 11 bases between them. In germline, CDR1 is DFQATT, CDR2 SNEGSKA (reference sequence). The CDR3 consists of 13 residues. The CDR3 DNA is TGCAGTGCTCGAGGACAGCTCCAAGAGACCCAGTACTTC. Translating gives CSARGQLQETQYF.